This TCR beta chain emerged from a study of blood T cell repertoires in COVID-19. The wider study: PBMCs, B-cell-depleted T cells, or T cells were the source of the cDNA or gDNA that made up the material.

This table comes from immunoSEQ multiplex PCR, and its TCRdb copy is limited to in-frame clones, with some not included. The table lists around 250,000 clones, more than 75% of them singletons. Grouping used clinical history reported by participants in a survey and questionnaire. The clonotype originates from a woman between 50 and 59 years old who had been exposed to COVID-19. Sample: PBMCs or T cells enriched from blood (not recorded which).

The CDR3 nucleotides are TGTGCCAGCAGCTACTACAGGGGGGCGAAAGGCTACACCTTC. This gives the protein CASSYYRGAKGYTF. V usage is TRBV5-6 and J usage is TRBJ1-2; 8 bases map to TRBD1. Looked up from germline, CDR1 is SGHDT and CDR2 is YYEEEE. After removal of 3 bases from V and 8 bases from J, the junction contained 9 bases not matched to a gene. The CDR3 runs 14 residues. The complete variable domain, with remaining parts taken from reference TRBV5-6 and TRBJ1-2, reads DAGVTQSPTHLIKTRGQQVTLRCSPKSGHDTVSWYQQALGQGPQFIFQYYEEEERQRGNFPDRFSGHQFPNYSSELNVNALLLGDSALYLCASSYYRGAKGYTFGSGTRLTVV.